This TCR beta chain was sequenced during a study of beta chain features in type 1 diabetes. Points from the study as a whole: Moderate yet significant TCRB CDR3 shortening was seen in Type 1 diabetes patients in all four CD4+ subsets.

The entirety of the isolated RNA underwent reverse transcription, so expressed TCRB transcripts were sequenced. Assay: immunoSEQ multiplex PCR; the TCRdb copy retains only in-frame clones and omits some. The repertoire includes around 160,000 clones, roughly 9% of them detected once, and approximately 0.7% sits in the top ten. Trimming at V came to 5 bases and at J to 4 bases, leaving 10 bases not matched to a gene. Per germline, CDR1 MNHEY and CDR2 SMNVEV (reference sequence). The CDR3 sequence is 16 residues long. On this clone itself: Its antigen is undetermined.

This TCR was sampled from a woman aged 25-40 years with type 1 diabetes. This chain uses TRBV27 with TRBJ1-1, with 10 bases identical to TRBD1. Sequences were obtained from central memory CD4+ T cells from blood. CDR3 in amino acids: CASSPTWDRGGTEAFF. The CDR3 coding sequence is TGTGCCAGCAGTCCAACCTGGGACAGGGGAGGCACTGAAGCTTTCTTT.